Listed below are T cell receptor beta chains from one sample, sequenced in a study of T cells in Graves' hyperthyroidism and ophthalmopathy. MiXCR, applied by TCRdb to the multiplex PCR reads, yields one record per CDR3 protein. The table records about 480,000 distinct CDR3 sequences, approximately 23% of them present only once. Specimen: blood. The origin of the receptors is a woman aged 70-85 years with Graves' ophthalmopathy. CDR3s include the opening cysteine and the closing phenylalanine or tryptophan.

j_gene | v_gene | CDR3aa
TRBJ1-1 | TRBV10-1 | CASSEGWATTEAFF
TRBJ1-5 | TRBV6-1 | CASRKVGGYSNQPQHF
TRBJ2-7 | TRBV5-8 | CASSSTRLWDGSSYEQYF
TRBJ2-7 | TRBV4-3 | CASSLALAGSKAYEQYF
TRBJ2-7 | TRBV24-1 | CATKCRFLPLGEQYF
TRBJ1-2 | TRBV4-1 | CASSQLGANYGYTF
TRBJ2-3 | TRBV19 | CASSMGGLANTDTQYF
TRBJ1-2 | TRBV29-1 | CSVEEGTGYGYTF
TRBJ1-6 | TRBV7-9 | CASSSPGGTYNSPLHF
TRBJ2-7 | TRBV15 | CATSRVADVSYEQYF
TRBJ1-2 | TRBV5-1 | CASSLAGEGFYGYTF
TRBJ2-2 | TRBV11-2 | CASSLGGLAGGGGELFF
TRBJ2-7 | TRBV20-1 | CSARSFGTGGYEQYF
TRBJ2-3 | TRBV20-1 | CSALDMPTDTQYF
TRBJ2-3 | TRBV9 | CASSPKTSGTDTQYF
TRBJ1-2 | TRBV10-2 | CASSVTDNYGYTF
TRBJ2-3 | TRBV7-7 | CASSSGQGGTDTQYF
TRBJ2-1 | TRBV19 | CASRTDRGNEQFF
TRBJ1-3 | TRBV10-3 | CAISGGTAGNTIYF
TRBJ2-2 | TRBV29-1 | CSVVGLAGVANTGELFF
TRBJ2-7 | TRBV6-1 | CASSPPGRAGGAYEQYF
TRBJ1-1 | TRBV18 | CASSLKEGDTEAFF
TRBJ2-3 | TRBV6-1 | CASSTLATTDTQYF
TRBJ2-3 | TRBV13 | CASSLKPGTGSDTQYF
TRBJ2-1 | TRBV7-9 | CASSLFPSGGEQFF
TRBJ1-1 | TRBV20-1 | CSARRTRATEAFF
TRBJ2-7 | TRBV20-1 | CSARDSTSGSYEQYF
TRBJ1-1 | TRBV24-1 | CATRPGAANTEAFF
TRBJ2-3 | TRBV10-3 | CAIRVLDTQYF
TRBJ1-5 | TRBV30 | CAWSVARTRSSNQPQHF
TRBJ2-4 | TRBV29-1 | CSGKGETKNIQYF
TRBJ2-7 | TRBV19 | CASTETVSSYEQYF
TRBJ2-1 | TRBV19 | CASSISGGRNEQFF
TRBJ2-7 | TRBV10-3 | CAISESSGSTYEQYF
TRBJ2-5 | TRBV20-1 | CSAQSTVRETQYF
TRBJ2-1 | TRBV12-3/TRBV12-4 | CASRGTSSSYNEQFF
TRBJ1-1 | TRBV20-1 | CSAVRDRGDTEAFF
TRBJ1-1 | TRBV14 | CASSHRYTEAFF
TRBJ2-1 | TRBV10-3 | CAISDGGSYNEQFF
TRBJ2-3 | TRBV19 | CASSLRDRDTQYF
TRBJ2-1 | TRBV7-2 | CASSSQVSSYNEQFF
TRBJ2-2 | TRBV14 | CASSPYDRYTGELFF
TRBJ2-3 | TRBV11-2 | CASSSAFGEREGTKRDTQYF
TRBJ2-3 | TRBV7-9 | CASSLAPLTSGRTDTQYF
TRBJ1-2 | TRBV4-1 | CASSHIKAVRGAYGYTF
TRBJ2-1 | TRBV28 | CASSLTGGIYNEQFF
TRBJ2-1 | TRBV20-1 | CSARDFRQVGNEQFF
TRBJ2-2 | TRBV7-3 | CASSLRFGGRGNTGELFF
TRBJ2-7 | TRBV2 | CASSGIGLTYEQYF
TRBJ1-2 | TRBV7-3 | CASSPTGGTIYGYTF